This T cell receptor beta chain was sequenced during a study of T cells in Graves' hyperthyroidism and ophthalmopathy. Study results and caveats: With a median lead of 6.5 months before onset, the model predicted ophthalmopathy. Among clonotypes expanded in thyroid above 0.001, most were also found in blood.

CDR1 and CDR2 (germline): MNHNS, SASEGT. This CDR3 is built from 16 residues. The ends were cut back, 5 bases at V and 3 bases at J, with 18 bases in the middle. With regard to this clonotype: Its antigen is currently unknown.

PBMCs were derived from 10 ml fresh peripheral blood. RNA transcripts served as the template for amplifying TCR beta CDR3 regions. HTBI primers were the set used in a first-round RT-PCR of the TCR CDR3. From the multiplex PCR reads, TCRdb called clonotypes with MiXCR, one entry per CDR3 protein. The table includes 550,000 to 650,000 distinct CDR3 sequences, less than 15% detected once. Sequencing was performed on blood. This sequence joins TRBV6-1 and TRBJ2-3; TRBD1 or TRBD2 may be the D gene (6 bases each). This TCR derives from a woman aged 40-49 years with Graves' hyperthyroidism. CDR3 residues: CASSTSSGGLTDTQYF. In DNA, the CDR3 is TGTGCCAGCAGTACCTCGTCCGGGGGCTTGACAGATACGCAGTATTTT.